This entry lists 18 T cell receptor beta chains sequenced from one sample in a study of shared clonotypes between healthy human individuals. The naive CD8 fraction comprised CD45RO-negative cells positively selected for CCR7 and excluded terminally differentiated effector memory CD45RA+ cells. Measured with immunoSEQ multiplex PCR; TCRdb has only the in-frame clones, and not every one. This sample has around 2.1 million clones, with 85% to 95% found just once. Sequenced input: naive CD8+ T cells from PBMCs. These receptors came from a young man in good health. Some clones in this sample may be carry-over from other donors' samples.

This rearrangement joins TRBV10-2 to TRBJ2-3; D perhaps matches TRBD2 (5 bases). V dropped 5 bases and J dropped 1 base, with 16 bases sitting between them. Germline assignment: CDR1 WSHSY and CDR2 SAAADI. This CDR3 has 16 amino acids. The CDR3 loop is CASSPRGRVGTDTQYF. CDR3 sequence (DNA): TGCGCCAGCAGTCCTCGAGGGCGGGTCGGCACAGATACGCAGTATTTT.

The chain carries TRBV4-1 and TRBJ2-7, with no clear D. The CDR3 extends over 14 amino acids. Germline V gives CDR1 MGHRA, CDR2 YSYEKL. V was trimmed by 4 bases and J by 0 bases, leaving 10 bases between them. CDR3 loop: CASSLIGSSYEQYF. The CDR3 coding sequence is TGCGCCAGCAGCCTAATTGGCAGCTCCTACGAGCAGTACTTC.

The chain couples TRBV5-6 to TRBJ2-2, with D possibly matching TRBD1 (5 bases). Trimming took off 2 bases at V and 4 bases at J, with 15 bases between the two ends. The CDR3 contains 16 residues. The V gene's germline CDR1 is SGHDT and CDR2 YYEEEE. This chain's CDR3 is CASSFLFSQATGELFF. The CDR3 coding sequence is TGTGCCAGCAGCTTCCTCTTTTCACAGGCCACCGGGGAGCTGTTTTTT.

The chain is built from TRBV27 and TRBJ2-2; perhaps TRBD2 as D (5 bases). Looked up from germline, CDR1 is MNHEY and CDR2 is SMNVEV (reference sequence). The CDR3 runs to 14 residues. V was clipped by 2 bases and J by 5 bases, with 9 bases between them. The CDR3: CASSLDGKTGELFF. The CDR3 coding sequence is TGTGCCAGCAGTTTAGACGGGAAAACCGGGGAGCTGTTTTTT.

This rearrangement joins TRBV27 to TRBJ1-1, with 9 bases that match TRBD1. Looked up from germline, CDR1 is MNHEY and CDR2 is SMNVEV (reference sequence). This CDR3 comprises 15 residues. The trim removed 4 bases at V and 7 bases at J, leaving 10 bases unmatched. In DNA form, the CDR3 reads TGTGCCAGCAGTTCAGGGACAGGGAGGCTCGTTGAAGCTTTCTTT. It translates to CASSSGTGRLVEAFF.

As for this clone: Other nucleotide sequences in the sample specify the same CDR3. CDR3 nucleotides: TGTGCCTGGAGTTGGGGGACCTACGAGCAGTACTTC. It translates to CAWSWGTYEQYF. The gene calls are TRBV30 and TRBJ2-7; D is perhaps TRBD1 or TRBD2 (5 bases each). Germline-derived CDR1 and CDR2 are GTSNPN and SVGIG (reference sequence). The ends were cut back, 2 bases at V and 2 bases at J, with 7 bases in the middle. The CDR3 has 12 residues.

The chain carries TRBV5-1 and TRBJ2-7, with TRBD1 as a possible D gene (5 bases). The germline CDR1 and CDR2 sequences are SGHRS and YFSETQ. V lost 0 bases and J lost 3, with 13 bases in between. The CDR3 length is 15 residues. CDR3 loop: CASSLASRQFYEQYF. CDR3 sequence (DNA): TGCGCCAGCAGCTTGGCCTCGAGACAGTTCTACGAGCAGTACTTC.

The gene calls are TRBV7-9 and TRBJ2-5, with TRBD2 identical over 15 bases. Germline values: CDR1 SEHNR, CDR2 FQNEAQ (reference sequence). Trimming removed 4 bases from V and 5 bases from J; junction bases left unmatched: 8. This CDR3 has 17 amino acids. CDR3: CASSSWTSGRAGETQYF. The CDR3 bases are TGTGCCAGCAGCTCCTGGACTAGCGGGAGGGCCGGGGAGACCCAGTACTTC.

This sequence joins TRBV4-2 and TRBJ1-1, with TRBD1 matching 9 bases. Germline V gives CDR1 LGHNA, CDR2 YNFKEQ. CDR3 length equals 15 residues. J gave up 5 bases and V 0 bases, and 4 bases lay outside the gene matches. Here the CDR3 DNA reads TGTGCCAGCAGCCAAGAAAGACAGGGGGGGACTGAAGCTTTCTTT. Its protein is CASSQERQGGTEAFF.

The chain links TRBV29-1 to TRBJ2-1, with 7 positions matching TRBD1. The CDR3 is 14 residues long. With 7 bases clipped from V and 1 base from J, the junction kept 7 bases outside the gene matches. CDR1 SQVTM and CDR2 ANQGSEA come from the germline V gene. The CDR3 DNA reads as TGCAGCGGAACCGGGACAGTATCCTACAATGAGCAGTTCTTC. Translated: CSGTGTVSYNEQFF.

This clone was seen a few times. Different DNA sequences within this sample yield the same CDR3. This chain joins TRBV11-2 and TRBJ2-7; unclear D gene. This CDR3 has 12 residues. Trimming took 0 bases from V and 6 from J, leaving 6 bases between them. Germline-derived CDR1 and CDR2 are SGHAT and FQNNGV. The CDR3 protein is CASSLDRAEQYF. The CDR3 DNA reads TGTGCCAGCAGCTTAGATCGGGCCGAGCAGTACTTC.

The chain uses TRBV27 and TRBJ2-7, with 10 bases that match TRBD2. This CDR3 spans 14 amino acids. Trimming took 4 bases from V and 6 from J; bases not matched to a gene: 6. CDR1 and CDR2 (germline): MNHEY, SMNVEV (reference sequence). CDR3 region: CASSWRGLASEQYF. The CDR3 nucleotides are TGTGCCAGCAGTTGGAGGGGACTAGCGAGCGAGCAGTACTTC.

The gene calls are TRBV27 and TRBJ1-3; D ambiguous. The V gene lost 3 bases and the J gene lost 0 bases, with 9 bases spanning the gap. The CDR3 runs to 15 residues. Per germline, CDR1 MNHEY and CDR2 SMNVEV (reference sequence). The CDR3 region is CASSLDTTSGNTIYF. CDR3 sequence (DNA): TGTGCCAGCAGTTTGGATACAACCTCTGGAAACACCATATATTTT.

The rearrangement uses TRBV7-9 and TRBJ1-4; D perhaps matches TRBD1 (5 bases). Deletions cut 2 bases from V and 4 bases from J, with 8 bases between. The CDR3 is made up of 14 amino acids. CDR1 is SEHNR, CDR2 FQNEAQ, per germline (reference sequence). The chain's CDR3 is CASSLQGRNEKLFF. The CDR3 DNA reads TGTGCCAGCAGCTTACAGGGCCGTAATGAAAAACTGTTTTTT.

CDR3 sequence (DNA): TGCGCCAGCAGCCCGGGGGCGGGTGCCCACGAGCAGTACTTC. This sequence encodes CASSPGAGAHEQYF. The chain recombines TRBV4-1 with TRBJ2-7; tentatively, D is TRBD1 or TRBD2 (6 bases each). From germline, CDR1 is MGHRA and CDR2 YSYEKL. The V end lost 4 bases, the J end lost 5 bases, and 15 bases lay between the germline ends. The CDR3 contains 14 residues.

The chain carries TRBV19 and TRBJ1-1; possibly TRBD1 for D (5 bases). Germline loops: CDR1 LNHDA, CDR2 SQIVND (reference sequence). The ends were cut back, 2 bases at V and 3 bases at J, with 13 bases in the middle. The CDR3 spans 15 residues. This CDR3 reads CASSITGDSDTEAFF. CDR3 in DNA: TGTGCCAGTAGTATAACGGGGGACTCGGACACTGAAGCTTTCTTT.

J is TRBJ2-7 and V is TRBV6-5; D might be TRBD2 (6 bases). The germline V gene has CDR1 MNHEY and CDR2 SVGAGI. The CDR3 runs 15 residues. Trimming stripped 0 bases from V and 3 bases from J, with 12 bases between. CDR3 residues: CASSYSAGRLYEQYF. The CDR3 DNA reads as TGTGCCAGCAGTTACTCGGCGGGACGCCTCTACGAGCAGTACTTC.

The rearrangement links TRBV9 to TRBJ2-3, with D perhaps TRBD1 (6 bases). This CDR3 is built from 16 residues. The V end lost 2 bases, the J end lost 0 bases, and 13 bases lay between the germline ends. CDR1 and CDR2 from the germline V gene are SGDLS and YYNGEE. The CDR3 region is CASSVHRDSSTDTQYF. The CDR3 DNA reads TGTGCCAGCAGCGTCCACAGGGATTCTAGCACAGATACGCAGTATTTT. Full variable domain (rest looked up from reference TRBV9 and TRBJ2-3): DSGVTQTPKHLITATGQRVTLRCSPRSGDLSVYWYQQSLDQGLQFLIQYYNGEERAKGNILERFSAQQFPDLHSELNLSSLELGDSALYFCASSVHRDSSTDTQYFGPGTRLTVL.